Listed below are T cell receptor beta chains from one sample, sequenced in a study of long-term antiretroviral therapy in people with HIV. TCRdb's table, derived via immunoSEQ multiplex PCR, lists solely in-frame clones and lacks some. The sample includes 17,000 or so clones, over 60% of them seen just once. Material: unsorted PBMCs, obtained approximately 2.5 years before starting antiretroviral therapy. The receptor source for this set is a woman in her forties or fifties with HIV. The CDR3 runs from the conserved cysteine through the conserved F or W. A D gene is named only where the DNA matches it firmly. A clone size is listed for some rows: how often the clone was seen (once, few, many), or a class if it is expanded.

len: 14; abundance: -; j_gene: TRBJ1-1; v_gene: TRBV7-9; d_gene: -; CDR3aa: CASSLEPGAAEAFF; CDR3nt: TGTGCCAGCAGCTTAGAGCCGGGGGCGGCTGAAGCTTTCTTT
len: 16; abundance: -; j_gene: TRBJ2-3; v_gene: TRBV4-1; d_gene: -; CDR3aa: CASSPQGSVATDTQYF; CDR3nt: TGCGCCAGCAGCCCCCAAGGTTCCGTAGCGACAGATACGCAGTATTTT
len: 15; abundance: -; j_gene: TRBJ1-4; v_gene: TRBV18; d_gene: -; CDR3aa: CASSRQPSTNEKLFF; CDR3nt: TGTGCCAGCTCCCGCCAGCCTTCAACTAATGAAAAACTGTTTTTT
len: 13; abundance: -; j_gene: TRBJ1-1; v_gene: TRBV27; d_gene: TRBD1; CDR3aa: CASSSYRGSEAFF; CDR3nt: TGTGCCAGCAGTTCATACAGGGGTTCTGAAGCTTTCTTT
len: 13; abundance: -; j_gene: TRBJ1-1; v_gene: TRBV18; d_gene: -; CDR3aa: CASSDLDKLEAFF; CDR3nt: TGTGCCAGCTCAGATTTGGATAAACTTGAAGCTTTCTTT
len: 13; abundance: -; j_gene: TRBJ1-1; v_gene: TRBV7-3; d_gene: -; CDR3aa: CASSSNLNTEAFF; CDR3nt: TGTGCCAGCAGCTCCAACTTGAACACTGAAGCTTTCTTT
len: 16; abundance: medium-sized; j_gene: TRBJ1-5; v_gene: TRBV11-2; d_gene: TRBD1; CDR3aa: CASSNTQGASYQPQHF; CDR3nt: TGTGCCAGCAGCAACACTCAGGGGGCTTCGTATCAGCCCCAGCATTTT
len: 14; abundance: -; j_gene: TRBJ2-1; v_gene: TRBV19; d_gene: TRBD1; CDR3aa: CASSWGQGYNEQFF; CDR3nt: TGTGCCAGTAGTTGGGGACAGGGGTACAATGAGCAGTTCTTC
len: 17; abundance: -; j_gene: TRBJ2-1; v_gene: TRBV4-1; d_gene: TRBD2; CDR3aa: CASSDRLAGGRYNEQFF; CDR3nt: TGCGCCAGCAGCGACCGACTAGCGGGGGGCCGCTACAATGAGCAGTTCTTC
len: 17; abundance: -; j_gene: TRBJ2-3; v_gene: TRBV21-1; d_gene: -; CDR3aa: CASSRFFRDRELDTQYF; CDR3nt: TGTGCCAGCAGCAGATTTTTCCGGGACAGGGAATTGGATACGCAGTATTTT
len: 16; abundance: -; j_gene: TRBJ2-3; v_gene: TRBV5-8; d_gene: TRBD2; CDR3aa: CASSFRTSGVTDTQYF; CDR3nt: TGTGCCAGCAGCTTTAGAACTAGCGGGGTCACAGATACGCAGTATTTT
len: 14; abundance: -; j_gene: TRBJ2-5; v_gene: TRBV5-4; d_gene: TRBD2; CDR3aa: CASRPTSGGDRQYF; CDR3nt: TGTGCCAGCAGACCGACTAGCGGGGGGGACAGACAGTACTTC
len: 15; abundance: -; j_gene: TRBJ2-1; v_gene: TRBV5-1; d_gene: -; CDR3aa: CASASAGSSYNEQFF; CDR3nt: TGCGCCAGCGCGTCGGCGGGGAGCTCCTACAATGAGCAGTTCTTC
len: 13; abundance: -; j_gene: TRBJ1-1; v_gene: TRBV6-5; d_gene: -; CDR3aa: CASAGRYNTEAFF; CDR3nt: TGTGCCAGCGCTGGGAGATACAACACTGAAGCTTTCTTT